The clone carrying this T cell receptor (beta chain) was seen many times. Its antigen is unidentified. The length of the CDR3 is 16 residues. CDR1 and CDR2 (germline): MNHEY, SVGEGT. Trimming pared 0 bases from V and 0 bases from J, leaving 9 bases between. Clinical symptoms, serum thyroxine and TRAb, thyroid ultrasound and orbital computed tomography were used for the diagnoses. This entry comes from a study of T cells in Graves' hyperthyroidism and ophthalmopathy. Study-level points and caveats: Most thyroid clonotypes expanded above 0.001 were also detected in blood.

Template material for amplifying TCR beta CDR3 regions consisted of RNA transcripts. HTBI primers drove first-round RT-PCR of the TCR CDR3. TCRdb re-analysed the multiplex PCR reads in MiXCR, keeping a single row per CDR3 protein. This table holds hundreds of thousands of distinct CDR3 sequences, around 13% found once. The rearrangement joins TRBV6-2 or TRBV6-3 to TRBJ2-1; D uncertain. The sequenced sample consisted of blood. This clonotype was obtained from a woman in her fifties or sixties with Graves' ophthalmopathy. CDR3 in DNA: TGTGCCAGCAGTTACTCGAGCGTTCTCTCCTACAATGAGCAGTTCTTC. Its translation: CASSYSSVLSYNEQFF.